These 26 T cell receptor beta chains share one sample of origin, sequenced in a study of blood T cell repertoires in COVID-19 (dated by TCRdb to 2020 to 2022). Library creation used the immunoSEQ multiplex PCR assay. TCRdb mirrors the immuneACCESS table, restricted to in-frame sequences. Some clones are absent from its copies; in checked studies, under half trace to an unresolved V gene, and the reason for the others is unknown. A total of fewer than 250,000 clones appear in this sample, approximately 91% of them only once. Clones ranked in the top ten supply around 0.86% of the sample. The sequenced material came from peripheral blood. All receptors come from a young man with COVID-19, enrolled during active disease.

The chain couples TRBV29-1 to TRBJ2-1, with D possibly matching TRBD2 (5 bases). The germline V and J ends were trimmed by 6 bases and 0 bases, with 12 bases remaining between them. The CDR3 totals 14 residues. CDR1 and CDR2 from the germline V gene are SQVTM and ANQGSEA. CDR3 loop: CSVRGLTSYNEQFF. Written as DNA, the CDR3 is TGCAGCGTGAGAGGACTTACCTCCTACAATGAGCAGTTCTTC.

The rearrangement joins TRBV10-3 to TRBJ1-2; D unclear. Between the trimmed V and J ends, which lost 9 bases and 3 bases, there was a span of 11 bases. Germline loops: CDR1 ENHRY, CDR2 SYGVKD. The CDR3 is 12 amino acids. The CDR3 reads CAIEGSDYGYTF. The CDR3 nucleotides read TGTGCCATAGAAGGCAGCGACTATGGCTACACCTTC.

This sequence joins TRBV10-1 and TRBJ1-5; D remains unclear. V was trimmed by 3 bases and J by 10 bases, leaving 10 bases between them. There are 12 residues in the CDR3. Germline V CDR1 and CDR2: WNHNN, SYGVQD (reference sequence). The DNA for the CDR3 is TGCGCCAGCAGTGAATCCGGCGGCCCCCAGCATTTT. It encodes CASSESGGPQHF.

V gene TRBV28 combines with J gene TRBJ1-3; D call uncertain. V gave up 8 bases and J gave up 3 bases, with 8 bases separating them. Per the germline V gene, CDR1 is MDHEN and CDR2 is SYDVKM. The CDR3 consists of 12 residues. The CDR3 DNA sequence: TGTGCCAGCCTTGCTAGTGGAAACACCATATATTTT. Protein sequence: CASLASGNTIYF. Based on the CDR3 plus reference TRBV28 and TRBJ1-3, the full variable domain is DVKVTQSSRYLVKRTGEKVFLECVQDMDHENMFWYRQDPGLGLRLIYFSYDVKMKEKGDIPEGYSVSREKKERFSLILESASTNQTSMYLCASLASGNTIYFGEGSWLTVV.

In nucleotides, the CDR3 is TGTGCCAGCAGTTCCTTCCGACTAGCGGGGGACTACCAAGAGACCCAGTACTTC. This codes for CASSSFRLAGDYQETQYF. The chain uses TRBV28 and TRBJ2-5; 12 bases line up with TRBD2. Germline V lookup: CDR1 MDHEN, CDR2 SYDVKM. J lost 0 bases, V lost 4 bases, and 9 bases had no gene match. This CDR3 region has 18 residues.

The chain links TRBV15 to TRBJ2-3; TRBD2 matches 7 bases. The CDR3 totals 17 residues. Trimming cost V 3 bases and J 2 bases; bases outside gene matches: 11. CDR1 is LNHNV, CDR2 YYDKDF, per germline (reference sequence). CDR3 region: CATSRESTAGNTDTQYF. As DNA, the CDR3 is TGTGCCACCAGCAGGGAGTCGACAGCGGGAAACACAGATACGCAGTATTTT.

The chain joins TRBV28 to TRBJ1-2; D is unresolved. This CDR3 has 13 amino acids. The germline V gene has CDR1 MDHEN and CDR2 SYDVKM. Deletions cut 2 bases from V and 4 bases from J, with 8 bases between. The CDR3 reads CASSLNSPYGYTF. CDR3 coding DNA: TGTGCCAGCAGTTTAAACAGCCCCTATGGCTACACCTTC.

This chain links TRBV24-1 with TRBJ2-3; 7 nucleotides align to TRBD2. Per the germline V gene, CDR1 is KGHDR and CDR2 is SFDVKD. The junction had 2 bases not matched to a gene; V was cut back by 4 bases and J by 5 bases. The CDR3 sequence is 13 residues long. The CDR3: CATSDRGVDTQYF. CDR3 DNA: TGTGCCACCAGTGACCGGGGGGTAGATACGCAGTATTTT.

The chain has TRBV6-6 and TRBJ2-2; the D gene is possibly TRBD1 (6 bases). This CDR3 is 16 amino acids long. With 2 bases removed from V and 0 bases from J, the gap between germline ends came to 10 bases. From germline, CDR1 is MNHNY and CDR2 SVGAGI (reference sequence). The CDR3 spells CASSYKTGANTGELFF. The CDR3 coding sequence is TGTGCCAGCAGTTACAAGACAGGAGCGAACACCGGGGAGCTGTTTTTT.

The V call is TRBV2, the J call TRBJ2-1; 7 bases fit TRBD1. The CDR3 extends over 12 amino acids. Germline V gene sequence: CDR1 SNHLY, CDR2 FYNNEI. The CDR3 nucleotides read TGTGCAGGGGGCCGGGCCCACAATGAGCAGTTCTTC. Amino acids: CAGGRAHNEQFF.

The chain employs TRBV19 and TRBJ2-3; 9 bases are a match to TRBD2. CDR1 and CDR2 from the germline V gene are LNHDA and SQIVND (reference sequence). V gave up 10 bases and J gave up 4 bases; unmatched junction bases: 12. This CDR3 is built from 15 residues. The CDR3: CATSPLAGGPDTQYF. CDR3 nucleotides: TGTGCCACCTCCCCCCTGGCGGGGGGGCCAGATACGCAGTATTTT.

The chain has TRBV27 and TRBJ2-3; D is unclear. The CDR3 runs to 13 residues. Germline lookup yields CDR1 MNHEY and CDR2 SMNVEV (reference sequence). V was pared by 4 bases and J by 0 bases, with 5 bases between. The CDR3 reads CASSSLSTDTQYF. Here the CDR3 DNA reads TGTGCCAGCAGTTCTTTGAGCACAGATACGCAGTATTTT.

The chain recombines TRBV21-1 with TRBJ2-1; TRBD1, the D gene given by the table, was not confirmed from the DNA. TRBV21-1 is a pseudogene. The CDR3 runs 15 residues. DNA for the CDR3: TGTGCCAGCAGCCTCGGTCGCAGGGCCTACAATGAGCAGTTCTTC. As protein: CASSLGRRAYNEQFF.

This CDR3 is CASSQAGGRGYTF. CDR3 coding DNA: TGCGCCAGCAGCCAAGCGGGGGGGCGAGGCTACACCTTC. The chain couples TRBV4-1 to TRBJ1-2; the D gene is possibly TRBD1 (6 bases). V gave up 1 base and J gave up 8 bases, with 11 bases separating them. Germline lookup yields CDR1 MGHRA and CDR2 YSYEKL. The CDR3 is 13 amino acids.

This sequence joins TRBV19 and TRBJ2-2; D gene ambiguous. Deletions cut 7 bases from V and 2 bases from J, with 8 bases between. The CDR3 contains 13 residues. The V gene's germline CDR1 is LNHDA and CDR2 SQIVND (reference sequence). In DNA, the CDR3 is TGTGCCAGTAAATGGGCTAACACCGGGGAGCTGTTTTTT. Its protein product is CASKWANTGELFF.

The rearrangement joins TRBV5-1 to TRBJ2-7, with D maybe TRBD2 (7 bases). V shed 4 bases and J shed 7 bases, with 18 bases lying between them. Germline CDR1 is SGHRS and CDR2 is YFSETQ. This CDR3 region has 14 residues. The CDR3 sequence: CASSVKGGQREQYF. The CDR3 nucleotides read TGCGCCAGCAGCGTGAAGGGGGGGCAGAGGGAGCAGTACTTC.

V usage is TRBV5-1 and J usage is TRBJ1-4; TRBD1 aligns across 7 bases. CDR1 SGHRS and CDR2 YFSETQ come from the germline V gene. V was pared by 4 bases and J by 4 bases, with 4 bases of the junction left unmatched. CDR3 length equals 14 residues. For the CDR3, the DNA is TGCGCCAGCAGCAACCGGGACAGTAATGAAAAACTGTTTTTT. It is translated as CASSNRDSNEKLFF.

The chain joins TRBV5-1 to TRBJ1-2, with D possibly being TRBD1 (5 bases). V was pared by 0 bases and J by 4 bases, with 7 bases between. CDR3 length: 13 amino acids. The germline gives CDR1 SGHRS, CDR2 YFSETQ. The CDR3 nucleotides are TGCGCCAGCAGCTTGGATGGGGCCTATGGCTACACCTTC. Protein product: CASSLDGAYGYTF.

The V gene is TRBV5-1, the J gene TRBJ1-1; TRBD1 agrees at 11 bases. Germline CDR1 is SGHRS and CDR2 is YFSETQ. V shed 0 bases, J shed 7 bases, and the junction held 5 bases outside the gene matches. This CDR3 is built from 15 residues. The CDR3 DNA reads as TGCGCCAGCAGCTTGGCGGGGACAGGGGGGCGTGAAGCTTTCTTT. Translating it yields CASSLAGTGGREAFF. The full variable domain, completed using reference TRBV5-1 and TRBJ1-1, is KAGVTQTPRYLIKTRGQQVTLSCSPISGHRSVSWYQQTPGQGLQFLFEYFSETQRNKGNFPGRFSGRQFSNSRSEMNVSTLELGDSALYLCASSLAGTGGREAFFGQGTRLTVV.

The chain combines TRBV14 with TRBJ2-7; maybe TRBD1 (6 bases). The length of the CDR3 is 14 residues. V was cut by 2 bases and J by 5 bases, with 13 bases left in between. Germline assignment: CDR1 SGHDN and CDR2 FVKESK. The CDR3 here is CASSQNPTGNEQYF. The DNA of the CDR3 is TGTGCCAGCAGCCAAAATCCAACAGGGAACGAGCAGTACTTC.

The chain carries TRBV7-9 and TRBJ2-2; TRBD2 aligns across 7 bases. Trimming removed 4 bases from V and 0 bases from J; junction bases left unmatched: 8. CDR3 length: 17 residues. Germline CDR1 is SEHNR and CDR2 is FQNEAQ (reference sequence). The CDR3 spells CASSSPGGYSNTGELFF. The CDR3 region has the DNA TGTGCCAGCAGCTCCCCGGGGGGTTACTCGAACACCGGGGAGCTGTTTTTT.

The chain is built from TRBV9 and TRBJ1-2, with 9 bases lining up with TRBD1. J lost 4 bases, V lost 5 bases, and 9 bases had no gene match. CDR1 is SGDLS and CDR2 is YYNGEE in the germline V gene. The CDR3 has 15 amino acids. CDR3 in amino acids: CASSNRTGAIYGYTF. CDR3 nucleotides: TGTGCCAGCAGTAACAGGACAGGGGCAATCTATGGCTACACCTTC.

The genes are TRBV19 and TRBJ2-7; D may be TRBD1 (5 bases). This CDR3 is 15 amino acids long. V gave up 2 bases and J gave up 7 bases, with 18 bases separating them. CDR1 LNHDA and CDR2 SQIVND come from the germline V gene (reference sequence). CDR3 coding DNA: TGTGCCAGTAGTATATTCGCGACAGATACTGAGGAGCAGTACTTC. Residues: CASSIFATDTEEQYF.

The sample holds one count of this clone. This chain joins TRBV15 and TRBJ1-3; TRBD1 aligns across 8 bases. V gave up 3 bases and J gave up 2 bases; unmatched junction bases: 0. The CDR3 sequence is 14 residues long. CDR1 and CDR2 (germline): LNHNV, YYDKDF (reference sequence). CDR3 amino acids: CATSRDRAGNTIYF. The CDR3 DNA is TGTGCCACCAGCAGGGACAGGGCTGGAAACACCATATATTTT.

The rearrangement joins TRBV20-1 to TRBJ2-1; 8 positions agree with TRBD2. This CDR3 spans 15 amino acids. V lost 3 bases, J lost 5 bases, and 9 bases stayed unmatched. Per the germline V gene, CDR1 is DFQATT and CDR2 is SNEGSKA (reference sequence). The CDR3 sequence is CSASITSGINNEQFF. The CDR3 coding sequence is TGCAGTGCTAGTATTACTAGCGGAATTAACAATGAGCAGTTCTTC.

This clone was seen a single time. The rearrangement uses TRBV5-4 and TRBJ2-5; D may be TRBD2 (7 bases). Germline V CDR1 and CDR2: SGHNT, YYREEE (reference sequence). The ends were cut back, 2 bases at V and 1 base at J, with 15 bases in the middle. CDR3 length: 16 residues. This chain's CDR3 is CASSLSGGPFQETQYF. CDR3 in DNA: TGTGCCAGCAGCTTATCGGGGGGCCCTTTCCAAGAGACCCAGTACTTC.